Following are 9 T cell receptor beta chains from one sample sequenced in a study of blood T cell repertoires in COVID-19. Some clones are missing from TCRdb's copy, which holds only in-frame ones; the method was immunoSEQ multiplex PCR. The table has 230,000 or so clones, approximately 90% seen once; the top ten hold just over 2.5%. Sequencing was carried out using PBMCs or T cells enriched from blood (not recorded which). The receptors derive from a young woman who had recovered from COVID-19.

V and J are TRBV9 and TRBJ2-5; 8 positions match TRBD1. The V and J ends lost 4 bases and 4 bases, in that order; junction bases with no gene match: 9. CDR1 SGDLS and CDR2 YYNGEE come from the germline V gene. The CDR3 runs 15 residues. The CDR3 loop is CASSSRQGRRETQYF. In nucleotides, the CDR3 is TGTGCCAGCAGCTCACGACAGGGGAGGCGAGAGACCCAGTACTTC.

V and J are TRBV5-4 and TRBJ2-1, with 7 bases aligning to TRBD1. Germline CDR1 and CDR2: SGHNT and YYREEE (reference sequence). J lost 9 bases, V lost 0 bases, and 3 bases had no gene match. The CDR3 runs 13 residues. CDR3 in amino acids: CASSLAGQAEQFF. The DNA of the CDR3 is TGTGCCAGCAGCTTGGCCGGACAGGCTGAGCAGTTCTTC.

This rearrangement joins TRBV3-1 (or the pseudogene TRBV3-2) to TRBJ1-1, with D perhaps TRBD1 (6 bases). With 4 bases removed from V and 2 bases from J, the gap between germline ends came to 17 bases. Germline CDR1 LGHDT, CDR2 YNNKEL (reference sequence). CDR3 length: 16 residues. The CDR3 DNA reads as TGTGCCAGCAGCCCCCGACAGGCATATCCCAACACTGAAGCTTTCTTT. This gives the protein CASSPRQAYPNTEAFF.

The genes are TRBV15 and TRBJ2-2; 10 nucleotides line up with TRBD2. Germline V gene lookup returns CDR1 LNHNV and CDR2 YYDKDF (reference sequence). The CDR3 consists of 16 residues. The J segment lost 6 bases and the V segment lost 5 bases, leaving 9 bases of the junction unmatched. DNA for the CDR3: TGTGCCACCAGCTCTCAGCGGGGGGGCGTGGCCGGGGAGCTGTTTTTT. Its translation: CATSSQRGGVAGELFF.

A few counts support this clone. This chain links TRBV4-2 with TRBJ2-3; 10 nucleotides align to TRBD2. V gave up 3 bases and J gave up 2 bases; unmatched junction bases: 8. CDR1 is LGHNA, CDR2 YNFKEQ, per germline. The CDR3 loop spans 17 amino acids. The CDR3 here is CASSHQTSGSLTDTQYF. The CDR3 DNA sequence: TGTGCCAGCAGCCATCAGACTAGCGGGTCTCTCACAGATACGCAGTATTTT.

The V gene is TRBV19, the J gene TRBJ2-3; 7 nucleotides line up with TRBD2. J lost 2 bases, V lost 5 bases, and 4 bases had no gene match. The V gene's germline CDR1 is LNHDA and CDR2 SQIVND (reference sequence). This CDR3 region has 14 residues. CDR3 sequence (DNA): TGTGCCAGTAGTGCGGGGGAATACACAGATACGCAGTATTTT. Protein: CASSAGEYTDTQYF.

This chain links TRBV12-3 or TRBV12-4 with TRBJ1-3; D remains ambiguous. CDR3 size: 12 residues. Trimming pared 6 bases from V and 3 bases from J, leaving 6 bases between. In nucleotides, the CDR3 is TGTGCCAGCAGCACAAGTGGAAACACCATATATTTT. Encoded protein: CASSTSGNTIYF.

The chain is built from TRBV14 and TRBJ2-5; maybe TRBD1 (6 bases). Trimming shortened V by 1 base and J by 5 bases, and 14 bases separated the two germline ends. The CDR3 sequence is 15 residues long. CDR1 is SGHDN, CDR2 FVKESK, per germline. As DNA, the CDR3 is TGTGCCAGCAGCCAAGTTGGGGGCTGGGGGGAGACCCAGTACTTC. It translates to CASSQVGGWGETQYF.

This chain links TRBV5-4 with TRBJ2-1; a possible D gene is TRBD2 (7 bases). Germline CDR1 reads SGHNT; CDR2 reads YYREEE (reference sequence). Trimming removed 5 bases at V and 8 bases at J, with 14 bases between. This CDR3 comprises 13 residues. The CDR3 DNA follows: TGTGCCAGCAGGAACATAGGGGGGGATGAGCAGTTCTTC. Its protein is CASRNIGGDEQFF.